This is a list of T cell receptor beta chains from one sample in a study of glioma-infiltrating T cells after dendritic cell vaccination. The assay was immunoSEQ multiplex PCR, and TCRdb's table has in-frame clones only and misses some. This table holds about 82,000 clones, roughly 90% found once. The input for sequencing was blood, taken before dendritic cell vaccination. Receptors originate from a human donor with glioblastoma. Both conserved end residues are part of each CDR3. Each record gives: CDR3 DNA, CDR3 protein, V gene, clone size, D gene, J gene. The D gene is left open where the match is weak. The size entry is marked missing in some rows and otherwise reads once, few, many or a size class.

TGTGCCAGCAGGGACCGACAGGCAGCACAGCCCCAGCATTTT | CASRDRQAAQPQHF | TRBV6-1 | NA | NA | TRBJ1-5
TGCAGCGTTGATGCTAGCGGTAGCACAGATACGCAGTATTTT | CSVDASGSTDTQYF | TRBV29-1 | NA | TRBD2 | TRBJ2-3
TGCGCCAGCAGCCACGGGGGACAGGCCCAAGAGACCCAGTACTTC | CASSHGGQAQETQYF | TRBV4-1 | NA | TRBD1 | TRBJ2-5
TGCGCCAGCAGCTTGGCGTGGGGCGACGGGGAGCTGTTTTTT | CASSLAWGDGELFF | TRBV5-1 | NA | NA | TRBJ2-2
TGTGCCAGCAACCTCGGGACAGGGAACACTGAAGCTTTCTTT | CASNLGTGNTEAFF | TRBV6-6 | NA | TRBD1 | TRBJ1-1
TGCGCCAGCAGCTTGGGGGGGCGGAGCTCCTACAATGAGCAGTTCTTC | CASSLGGRSSYNEQFF | TRBV5-1 | NA | NA | TRBJ2-1
TGTGCCAGCACCCAGGGGGCAGTATACGAGCAGTACTTC | CASTQGAVYEQYF | TRBV28 | NA | TRBD1 | TRBJ2-7
TGTGCCAGCAGTGAGACAGGGCAAGAGACCCAGTACTTC | CASSETGQETQYF | TRBV2 | NA | TRBD1 | TRBJ2-5
TGTGCCAGCAGCGTATCCGGGACAGGGGATCAGCCCCAGCATTTT | CASSVSGTGDQPQHF | TRBV9 | NA | TRBD1 | TRBJ1-5
TGTGCCAGCTCTAAAGCTAACTATGGCTACACCTTC | CASSKANYGYTF | TRBV9 | NA | NA | TRBJ1-2
TGTGCCTGGAGGGGTAGCGGTTACACAGATACGCAGTATTTT | CAWRGSGYTDTQYF | TRBV30 | NA | NA | TRBJ2-3
TGTGCCAGCAGTGAGGGAGGTGGGCCCCAGCATTTT | CASSEGGGPQHF | TRBV6-1 | NA | NA | TRBJ1-5
TGTGCCAGCAGTGGAGGAGACCTCACAGGGGAAAAACTGTTTTTT | CASSGGDLTGEKLFF | TRBV6-1 | NA | NA | TRBJ1-4
TGCAGTGCTAGTACTTACAATGAGCAGTTCTTC | CSASTYNEQFF | TRBV20-1 | NA | NA | TRBJ2-1
TGTGCCAGCAGCCAACCTACTAGCGGGAGCGCAGATACGCAGTATTTT | CASSQPTSGSADTQYF | TRBV4-2 | NA | TRBD2 | TRBJ2-3
TGTGCCAGCAGCGACGGACAGGGGGTCTCGAGGGAAAAACTGTTTTTT | CASSDGQGVSREKLFF | TRBV7-9 | NA | TRBD1 | TRBJ1-4
TGTGCCAGCAGCTTCGAGACACAAGACAGTAACCAGAACACCGGGGAGCTGTTTTTT | CASSFETQDSNQNTGELFF | TRBV13 | NA | NA | TRBJ2-2
TGTGCCAGCAGCCTAGGGGCGGACAGCCACATATACTTC | CASSLGADSHIYF | TRBV7-3 | once | NA | TRBJ2-4
TGTGCCAGCTCACCCGGGACAGGGCCCCAAGAGACCCAGTACTTC | CASSPGTGPQETQYF | TRBV18 | NA | TRBD1 | TRBJ2-5
TGTGCCAGCAGCACTAGCGGGAGGGAGACCCAGTACTTC | CASSTSGRETQYF | TRBV9 | once | TRBD2 | TRBJ2-5
TGCGCCAGCAGCCCGGGAGGGACAGGGGGCCCTAGGGAGCAGTACTTC | CASSPGGTGGPREQYF | TRBV5-1 | NA | TRBD1 | TRBJ2-7
TGTGCCTGGAGTAGGGACAGACCCTATGGCTACACCTTC | CAWSRDRPYGYTF | TRBV30 | NA | TRBD1 | TRBJ1-2
TGCGCCAGCAGCTTGGCAGGGGTACAAGAGACCCAGTACTTC | CASSLAGVQETQYF | TRBV5-1 | NA | NA | TRBJ2-5
TGCGCCAGCAGCCGCCCGGACAGGGAAAAGCCCCTCCACTTT | CASSRPDREKPLHF | TRBV4-1 | NA | TRBD1 | TRBJ1-6
TGTGCCAGCAGTTCCCCTAGGTCTAGCGGGAGGAACAATGAGCAGTTCTTC | CASSSPRSSGRNNEQFF | TRBV27 | NA | TRBD2 | TRBJ2-1
TGTGCCTGGAGTGAGACTAGCGGGAGGGCCATCGACGAGCAGTACTTC | CAWSETSGRAIDEQYF | TRBV30 | NA | TRBD2 | TRBJ2-7
TGTGCCATCAGTGAAACAGGGGGCTTCACTGAAGCTTTCTTT | CAISETGGFTEAFF | TRBV10-3 | NA | TRBD1 | TRBJ1-1
TGTGCCAGCAGCCTCCAGTCGAACACTGAAGCTTTCTTT | CASSLQSNTEAFF | TRBV7-9 | NA | NA | TRBJ1-1
TGTGCCAGCAGCTTGGATTCGGGGTTAGATACGCAGTATTTT | CASSLDSGLDTQYF | TRBV5-4 | NA | NA | TRBJ2-3
TGTGCCAGCAGTGAAGGGCGAGGGGGGGTTGGTCAGCCCCAGCATTTT | CASSEGRGGVGQPQHF | TRBV6-1 | NA | NA | TRBJ1-5
TGCGCCAGCAGCGCGACAGGGGGTTCGGCTCAGCCCCAGCATTTT | CASSATGGSAQPQHF | TRBV4-1 | NA | TRBD1 | TRBJ1-5
TGTGCCAGCAGACACGCCGGGACAGATCAGCCCCAGCATTTT | CASRHAGTDQPQHF | TRBV6-6 | NA | TRBD1 | TRBJ1-5
TGCGCCAGCAGCCAGGACGGGGACTACGGCTACACCTTC | CASSQDGDYGYTF | TRBV5-1 | NA | NA | TRBJ1-2
TGTGCCAGCAGTGGGGGGACAGGGATTCAGCCCCAGCATTTT | CASSGGTGIQPQHF | TRBV6-5 | NA | TRBD1 | TRBJ1-5
TGTGCCAGCAAACAGGGGGCTGCCGGGGAGCTGTTTTTT | CASKQGAAGELFF | TRBV6-4 | NA | TRBD1 | TRBJ2-2
TGTGCCAGCAGCTTCACGGGGGGACGATCCTACGAGCAGTACTTC | CASSFTGGRSYEQYF | TRBV13 | NA | TRBD2 | TRBJ2-7
TGCGCCAGCAGACAGGACAGGGTCCCAGATACGCAGTATTTT | CASRQDRVPDTQYF | TRBV5-1 | NA | TRBD1 | TRBJ2-3
TGTGCCAGCAGCTCCGGACAGGGAACCACTGAAGCTTTCTTT | CASSSGQGTTEAFF | TRBV7-3 | NA | TRBD1 | TRBJ1-1
TGTGCCGGGAGGACGGAGACAGGGGCAGGGAACGAGCAGTACTTC | CAGRTETGAGNEQYF | TRBV30 | NA | TRBD1 | TRBJ2-7
TGTGCCAGCAGCGTAGAGAGCTCCTATAATTCACCCCTCCACTTT | CASSVESSYNSPLHF | TRBV11-2 | few | NA | TRBJ1-6
TGCGCCAGCAGCGCAAGTACAGGGAACACTGAAGCTTTCTTT | CASSASTGNTEAFF | TRBV5-1 | once | NA | TRBJ1-1
TGTGCCAGTAGTCAGGGACTAGGGAGATCCTACGAGCAGTACTTC | CASSQGLGRSYEQYF | TRBV19 | once | TRBD2 | TRBJ2-7
TGTGCCAGCAGTTTACAGGGTTCCCAATCATATGGCTACACCTTC | CASSLQGSQSYGYTF | TRBV2 | NA | NA | TRBJ1-2
TGTGCCAGCAGCTTAAGCGGGCAGGGGGGCAATCAGCCCCAGCATTTT | CASSLSGQGGNQPQHF | TRBV13 | NA | TRBD1 | TRBJ1-5
TGCGCCAGCAGCTTGGGGACAGGCGCAGAGACCCAGTACTTC | CASSLGTGAETQYF | TRBV5-1 | once | TRBD1 | TRBJ2-5
TGTGCCAGCAGCTTGTCCGGACAGAACACTGAAGCTTTCTTT | CASSLSGQNTEAFF | TRBV7-9 | NA | NA | TRBJ1-1